The TCR beta chain under discussion was sequenced for a study of T cells in localized non-small cell lung cancer. TCRdb keeps only in-frame clones here, not all; method: immunoSEQ multiplex PCR. The profile covers 70,000 to 90,000 clones, with around 84% appearing a single time and roughly 9.8% taken by the ten largest. This clone is deemed medium-sized. Per the germline V gene, CDR1 is SGHTA and CDR2 is FQGNSA. Between the trimmed V and J ends, which lost 3 bases and 7 bases, there was a span of 9 bases. This CDR3 is 13 amino acids long. This specimen consisted of peripheral blood, obtained before any cancer treatment. V gene TRBV7-2 combines with J gene TRBJ2-2; D is unclear. The sequence derives from a female donor older than 55 with stage I lung adenocarcinoma. The DNA of the CDR3 is TGTGCCAGCAGCTTGGAGCGTATCGGGGAGCTGTTTTTT. Translation gives CASSLERIGELFF.